One and the same sample provided the 28 T cell receptor beta chains below, sequenced in a study of blood T cell repertoires in COVID-19. Repertoires were generated with immunoSEQ multiplex PCR, while TCRdb's copy carries only in-frame clones and drops some. This table has 200,000 to 250,000 clones, 70% to 90% appearing once. Sequenced material: peripheral blood. Receptors originate from a woman aged 30 to 39 with COVID-19, enrolled during active disease.

This chain links TRBV7-2 with TRBJ2-1; TRBD2 matches 7 bases. The length of the CDR3 is 13 residues. CDR1 SGHTA and CDR2 FQGNSA come from the germline V gene. The V and J ends lost 1 base and 9 bases, in that order; junction bases with no gene match: 3. The CDR3 bases are TGTGCCAGCAGCTTAGGTGGGGGGGGTGAGCAGTTCTTC. Protein product: CASSLGGGGEQFF.

V usage is TRBV27 and J usage is TRBJ1-2, with D perhaps TRBD1 (6 bases). V was shortened by 3 bases and J by 2 bases, with 7 bases between the two germline ends. The CDR3 totals 13 residues. Germline loops: CDR1 MNHEY, CDR2 SMNVEV (reference sequence). The CDR3 DNA is TGTGCCAGCAGTTTTAGGGGGAACTATGGCTACACCTTC. Translated: CASSFRGNYGYTF.

The genes are TRBV7-2 and TRBJ2-3; 9 bases agree with TRBD2. The CDR3 spans 15 residues. CDR1 is SGHTA, CDR2 FQGNSA, per germline. After removal of 5 bases from V and 0 bases from J, the junction contained 3 bases not matched to a gene. The CDR3 here is CASSPSGTSTDTQYF. CDR3 nucleotides: TGTGCCAGCAGCCCTAGCGGGACTAGCACAGATACGCAGTATTTT.

This chain connects TRBV4-3 to TRBJ2-1; 8 bases are shared with TRBD2. V shed 0 bases and J 5 bases; nucleotides not matched to a gene: 12. The CDR3 is 18 amino acids. Germline CDR1 reads LGHNA; CDR2 reads YSLEER. The CDR3 DNA is TGCGCCAGCAGCCAAGAGCGGTTCCCAACGGGAGGGGACAATGAGCAGTTCTTC. Translating gives CASSQERFPTGGDNEQFF.

The rearrangement uses TRBV21-1 and TRBJ2-1; the D call of TRBD2 is as the table states it, not checked on the DNA. TRBV21-1 corresponds to a pseudogene. The CDR3 is 16 residues long. In nucleotides, the CDR3 is TGTGCCAGCAGCGATCAGGGCGCGGGAGCAAGCAATGAGCAGTTCTTC. It encodes CASSDQGAGASNEQFF.

The rearrangement uses TRBV14 and TRBJ2-5, with 13 bases lining up with TRBD2. The CDR3 spans 15 residues. V lost 4 bases to trimming and J lost 7 bases; unmatched junction nucleotides: 6. CDR1 is SGHDN and CDR2 is FVKESK in the germline V gene. CDR3 nucleotide sequence: TGTGCCAGCAGCCGGACTAGCGGGAGCCCAGGGACCCAGTACTTC. Translation gives CASSRTSGSPGTQYF. Variable domain in full (rest from reference TRBV14 and TRBJ2-5): EAGVTQFPSHSVIEKGQTVTLRCDPISGHDNLYWYRRVMGKEIKFLLHFVKESKQDESGMPNNRFLAERTGGTYSTLKVQPAELEDSGVYFCASSRTSGSPGTQYFGPGTRLLVL.

This chain connects TRBV5-6 to TRBJ2-7, with D possibly matching TRBD2 (5 bases). V was trimmed by 3 bases and J by 4 bases, leaving 17 bases between them. Germline values: CDR1 SGHDT, CDR2 YYEEEE. This CDR3 region has 15 residues. Written as DNA, the CDR3 is TGTGCCAGCAGCTGGACCCCCGGGAACGTTTACGAGCAGTACTTC. Amino acid sequence: CASSWTPGNVYEQYF.

In this sample, this clone turned up once. This chain connects TRBV7-4 to TRBJ1-5; tentative D call: TRBD1 (6 bases). Germline lookup yields CDR1 SGHVT and CDR2 SQSDAQ. The CDR3 covers 16 residues. V was trimmed by 5 bases and J by 1 base, leaving 15 bases between them. The DNA of the CDR3 is TGTGCCAGCAGCCCCGCGGGGGGGGGCAGCAATCAGCCCCAGCATTTT. Its protein product is CASSPAGGGSNQPQHF.

The CDR3 protein is CASSFSGPHNEQFF. The CDR3 coding sequence is TGCGCCAGCAGCTTCAGCGGGCCCCACAATGAGCAGTTCTTC. V and J are TRBV5-1 and TRBJ2-1, with D maybe TRBD2 (6 bases). This CDR3 has 14 residues. Trimming removed 2 bases from V and 5 bases from J, with 11 bases in between. Per the germline V gene, CDR1 is SGHRS and CDR2 is YFSETQ. The entire variable domain, with the rest obtained from reference TRBV5-1 and TRBJ2-1, is as follows: KAGVTQTPRYLIKTRGQQVTLSCSPISGHRSVSWYQQTPGQGLQFLFEYFSETQRNKGNFPGRFSGRQFSNSRSEMNVSTLELGDSALYLCASSFSGPHNEQFFGPGTRLTVL.

This clone has only one observation. At one boundary the junction diverges from the germline segment, which might be a read error. V gene TRBV11-3 combines with J gene TRBJ2-7; TRBD1 might be the D (5 bases). CDR1 is SGHNT and CDR2 is YENEEA in the germline V gene. The CDR3 is made up of 11 amino acids. CDR3 residues: CASSPKGSTDF. The CDR3 DNA reads TGTGCCAGCAGCCCCAAGGGGTCCACGGACTTC.

The rearrangement links TRBV19 to TRBJ1-3; no reliable D call. With 1 base removed from V and 3 bases from J, the gap between germline ends came to 13 bases. The CDR3 contains 16 residues. Germline CDR1 and CDR2: LNHDA and SQIVND (reference sequence). The CDR3: CASSIGVRSSGNTIYF. CDR3 bases: TGTGCCAGTAGTATAGGCGTTAGAAGTAGTGGAAACACCATATATTTT.

The sample holds a few counts of this clone. This chain uses TRBV13 with TRBJ2-1; 12 nucleotides agree with TRBD2. V was clipped by 5 bases and J by 8 bases; unmatched bases: 10. CDR3 size: 16 residues. The germline CDR1 and CDR2 sequences are PRHDT and FYEKMQ (reference sequence). Written as DNA, the CDR3 is TGTGCCAGCAGCAGAAACCTAGCGGGGGGGCCGGATGAGCAGTTCTTC. Translation gives CASSRNLAGGPDEQFF. Together with reference TRBV13 and TRBJ2-1, the CDR3 gives the full variable domain: AAGVIQSPRHLIKEKRETATLKCYPIPRHDTVYWYQQGPGQDPQFLISFYEKMQSDKGSIPDRFSAQQFSDYHSELNMSSLELGDSALYFCASSRNLAGGPDEQFFGPGTRLTVL.

The chain uses TRBV7-9 and TRBJ1-1; a possible D gene is TRBD1 (6 bases). This CDR3 is 14 amino acids long. Germline loops: CDR1 SEHNR, CDR2 FQNEAQ (reference sequence). Trimming removed 2 bases at V and 6 bases at J, with 13 bases between. This CDR3 reads CASSLIEGGSEAFF. The CDR3 region has the DNA TGTGCCAGCAGCTTAATTGAGGGGGGGTCTGAAGCTTTCTTT.

This sequence joins TRBV6-5 and TRBJ2-3; D ambiguous. CDR3 length: 15 amino acids. V was cut by 7 bases and J by 1 base, with 15 bases left in between. Germline V lookup: CDR1 MNHEY, CDR2 SVGAGI. The CDR3 is CASKTSLEGTDTQYF. The CDR3 coding sequence is TGTGCCAGCAAGACCTCTTTAGAGGGCACAGATACGCAGTATTTT.

This clone was seen only once. The chain carries TRBV7-8 and TRBJ1-6; 9 bases are shared with TRBD1. This CDR3 contains 15 residues. CDR1 SGHVS and CDR2 FQNEAQ come from the germline V gene. The V segment lost 0 bases and the J segment 10 bases; nucleotides outside the gene matches: 4. The CDR3: CASSLAGQGGSPLHF. CDR3 in DNA: TGTGCCAGCAGCTTAGCGGGACAGGGAGGCTCACCCCTCCACTTT.

This clone was seen a handful of times. The germline gene is not matched at one end of the junction; a read error may be the cause. V is TRBV5-1 and J is TRBJ1-1; 7 bases agree with TRBD1. Germline assignment: CDR1 SGHRS and CDR2 YFSETQ. The CDR3 spans 13 residues. Written as DNA, the CDR3 is TGCGCCAGCAGCTTGCAAATGGGTTCCGGGACAGTCTTT. It is translated as CASSLQMGSGTVF. Based on the CDR3 plus reference TRBV5-1 and TRBJ1-1, the full variable domain is KAGVTQTPRYLIKTRGQQVTLSCSPISGHRSVSWYQQTPGQGLQFLFEYFSETQRNKGNFPGRFSGRQFSNSRSEMNVSTLELGDSALYLCASSLQMGSGTVFGQGTRLTVV.

The V gene is TRBV28, the J gene TRBJ2-7, with 8 bases lining up with TRBD1. This CDR3 is 15 amino acids long. The germline gives CDR1 MDHEN, CDR2 SYDVKM. V shed 8 bases, J shed 2 bases, and the junction held 11 bases outside the gene matches. The CDR3 region has the DNA TGTGCCAGCTCCCTTCCGGGGACAGGCGCCTACGAGCAGTACTTC. Translated: CASSLPGTGAYEQYF.

V gene TRBV18 combines with J gene TRBJ2-3, with 7 bases fitting TRBD1. The CDR3 runs 14 residues. Germline V lookup: CDR1 KGHSH, CDR2 LQKENI. Trimming took 2 bases from V and 6 from J; bases not matched to a gene: 5. CDR3 loop: CASSPETGSDTQYF. The CDR3 DNA is TGTGCCAGCTCACCAGAGACAGGGTCCGATACGCAGTATTTT.

V usage is TRBV7-9 and J usage is TRBJ1-5, with a tentative D call TRBD1 (6 bases). This CDR3 contains 17 residues. Trimming left V 3 bases short and J 1 base short, with 16 bases between. CDR1 SEHNR and CDR2 FQNEAQ come from the germline V gene (reference sequence). CDR3 sequence (DNA): TGTGCCAGCAGCTTCGCACAGGGAAGTAGGAGCAATCAGCCCCAGCATTTT. Protein product: CASSFAQGSRSNQPQHF.

The chain employs TRBV4-1 and TRBJ2-2; 11 bases align to TRBD1. V lost 1 base and J lost 8; bases outside the gene matches: 12. The CDR3 consists of 18 residues. Per germline, CDR1 MGHRA and CDR2 YSYEKL. This CDR3 is CASSQADGTGGRRGELFF. CDR3 bases: TGCGCCAGCAGCCAAGCGGACGGGACAGGGGGGCGCAGGGGGGAGCTGTTTTTT.

The V gene is TRBV28, the J gene TRBJ1-6; no reliable D call. Trimming took 5 bases from V and 2 from J, leaving 7 bases between them. The CDR3 has 14 amino acids. Looked up from germline, CDR1 is MDHEN and CDR2 is SYDVKM. This chain's CDR3 is CASSPLTYNSPLHF. The DNA of the CDR3 is TGTGCCAGCAGTCCTTTAACCTATAATTCACCCCTCCACTTT. Filled out from reference TRBV28 and TRBJ1-6, the complete variable domain reads DVKVTQSSRYLVKRTGEKVFLECVQDMDHENMFWYRQDPGLGLRLIYFSYDVKMKEKGDIPEGYSVSREKKERFSLILESASTNQTSMYLCASSPLTYNSPLHFGNGTRLTVT.

The V gene is TRBV7-2, the J gene TRBJ1-1, with TRBD1 matching over 9 bases. The CDR3 is made up of 15 amino acids. Germline lookup yields CDR1 SGHTA and CDR2 FQGNSA. After removal of 2 bases from V and 11 bases from J, the junction contained 12 bases not matched to a gene. The CDR3 here is CASSLPGGQGRRAFF. DNA of the CDR3: TGTGCCAGCAGCTTACCCGGCGGACAGGGGAGACGGGCTTTCTTT.

The chain has TRBV7-9 and TRBJ2-7, with 8 bases identical to TRBD1. After removal of 8 bases from V and 4 bases from J, the junction contained 7 bases not matched to a gene. The germline CDR1 and CDR2 sequences are SEHNR and FQNEAQ (reference sequence). This CDR3 has 13 residues. The CDR3 region is CASRTGSAYEQYF. DNA for the CDR3: TGTGCCAGCCGGACAGGGTCGGCGTACGAGCAGTACTTC.

The gene calls are TRBV27 and TRBJ2-7; D is perhaps TRBD1 (6 bases). In germline, CDR1 is MNHEY, CDR2 SMNVEV (reference sequence). The V end was cut by 2 bases, the J end by 5 bases, with 10 bases between. The CDR3 consists of 13 residues. The CDR3 DNA follows: TGTGCCAGCAGTTTAATTCAGGGGCACGAGCAGTACTTC. Translated: CASSLIQGHEQYF.

The chain has TRBV14 and TRBJ2-1; TRBD2 agrees at 10 bases. This CDR3 spans 16 amino acids. The germline CDR1 and CDR2 sequences are SGHDN and FVKESK. The junction had 6 bases not matched to a gene; V was cut back by 2 bases and J by 5 bases. The DNA for the CDR3 is TGTGCCAGCAGCCAACTAGGGACTAGCGCGAACAATGAGCAGTTCTTC. Its translation is CASSQLGTSANNEQFF.

The gene calls are TRBV7-9 and TRBJ1-2, with D possibly matching TRBD1 (5 bases). Deletions cut 4 bases from V and 3 bases from J, with 21 bases between. This CDR3 contains 17 residues. Germline V gene sequence: CDR1 SEHNR, CDR2 FQNEAQ (reference sequence). The CDR3 bases are TGTGCCAGCAGCTCTTACGCCCAGGGTTCGGGGGACTATGGCTACACCTTC. Protein product: CASSSYAQGSGDYGYTF.

The gene calls are TRBV7-8 and TRBJ1-4; 7 bases match TRBD1. CDR1 is SGHVS, CDR2 FQNEAQ, per germline. The CDR3 length is 14 residues. Trimming at V came to 4 bases and at J to 2 bases, leaving 1 base not matched to a gene. The CDR3 protein is CASSSDRTNEKLFF. The CDR3 DNA reads TGTGCCAGCAGCTCGGACAGGACTAATGAAAAACTGTTTTTT.

The chain employs TRBV3-1 (or the pseudogene TRBV3-2) and TRBJ2-2, with D hard to call. Germline CDR1 and CDR2: LGHDT and YNNKEL (reference sequence). Trimming pared 4 bases from V and 0 bases from J, leaving 12 bases between. This CDR3 is built from 16 residues. CDR3 amino acids: CASSPQTRTNTGELFF. The CDR3 region has the DNA TGTGCCAGCAGCCCCCAGACTCGGACGAACACCGGGGAGCTGTTTTTT.